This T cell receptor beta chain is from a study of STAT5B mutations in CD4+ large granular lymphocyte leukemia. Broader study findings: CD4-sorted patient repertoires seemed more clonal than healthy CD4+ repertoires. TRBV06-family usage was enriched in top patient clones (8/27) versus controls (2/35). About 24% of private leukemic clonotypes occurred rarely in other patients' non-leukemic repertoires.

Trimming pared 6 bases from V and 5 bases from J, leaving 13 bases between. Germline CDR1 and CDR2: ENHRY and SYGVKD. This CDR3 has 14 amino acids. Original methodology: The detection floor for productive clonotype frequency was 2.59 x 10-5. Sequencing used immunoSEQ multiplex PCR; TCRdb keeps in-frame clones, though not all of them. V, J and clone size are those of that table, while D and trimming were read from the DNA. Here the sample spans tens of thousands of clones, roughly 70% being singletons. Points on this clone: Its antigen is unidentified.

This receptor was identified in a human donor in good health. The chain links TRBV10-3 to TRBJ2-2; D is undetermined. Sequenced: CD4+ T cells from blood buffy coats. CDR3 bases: TGTGCCATCAGAGATGACATTATAACCGGGGAGCTGTTTTTT. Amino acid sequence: CAIRDDIITGELFF.